This T cell receptor beta chain was found in a study of T-cell reconstitution after alpha-beta-depleted transplantation in children. Germline lookup yields CDR1 DFQATT and CDR2 SNEGSKA (reference sequence). This CDR3 is built from 14 residues. Trimming left V 5 bases short and J 5 bases short, with 18 bases between. Unique molecular identifiers were built into the TCRbeta library. TCRdb reprocessed the PCR reads with MiXCR, giving one entry per CDR3 protein. The sample includes around 410,000 distinct CDR3 sequences, roughly 10% of them seen just once. The sequenced sample was PBMCs from the stem cell graft donor, obtained from the stem cell graft. J is TRBJ2-5 and V is TRBV20-1; possibly TRBD2 for D (6 bases). This sequence was found in a human donor who donated a stem cell graft to a child with acute myeloid leukemia. CDR3 in amino acids: CSAVTSPGGETQYF. CDR3 DNA: TGCAGTGCTGTTACTAGCCCCGGTGGGGAGACCCAGTACTTC.